The 11 T cell receptor beta chains listed next were all sequenced from one sample in a study of yellow fever vaccine responses in identical twins. TCRdb reprocessed the RT-PCR reads via MiXCR and lists one record per CDR3 protein. Of thousands of distinct CDR3 sequences in the sample, nearly 90% were seen once. The sequencing used T cells from blood (PBMCs), unsorted or a sorted subset (not recorded which), collected before or after yellow fever vaccination (not recorded which). The receptors here all came from a woman aged 18-29 years who received the yellow fever vaccine.

This sequence joins TRBV29-1 and TRBJ2-5, with D unresolved. Germline V CDR1 and CDR2: SQVTM, ANQGSEA. V dropped 4 bases and J dropped 1 base, with 10 bases sitting between them. The CDR3 is 13 amino acids. CDR3 in amino acids: CSVVGDTQETQYF. CDR3 nucleotides: TGCAGCGTTGTTGGCGACACCCAAGAGACCCAGTACTTC.

The V call is TRBV6-1, the J call TRBJ2-5, with TRBD1 identical over 9 bases. V lost 3 bases, J lost 5 bases, and 7 bases stayed unmatched. This CDR3 comprises 15 residues. The germline gives CDR1 MNHNS, CDR2 SASEGT. The CDR3 sequence is CASSDEGQGFETQYF. The CDR3 nucleotides are TGTGCCAGCAGTGATGAGGGACAGGGCTTCGAGACCCAGTACTTC.

The J gene is TRBJ2-2, the V gene TRBV24-1, with TRBD1 identical over 7 bases. J gave up 7 bases and V 5 bases, and 6 bases lay outside the gene matches. Germline lookup yields CDR1 KGHDR and CDR2 SFDVKD. The CDR3 consists of 14 residues. The CDR3 protein is CATSATGEFGELFF. Here the CDR3 DNA reads TGTGCCACCAGTGCCACAGGGGAGTTCGGGGAGCTGTTTTTT.

The genes are TRBV11-1 and TRBJ1-1, with TRBD1 matching over 7 bases. V trimming: 4 bases; J trimming: 10 bases; junction bases outside the gene matches: 12. The CDR3 has 14 residues. Germline CDR1 and CDR2: SGHAT and FQDESV (reference sequence). This chain's CDR3 is CASSYTGERVGAFF. DNA for the CDR3: TGTGCCAGCAGCTACACAGGGGAACGCGTGGGAGCTTTCTTT. The variable domain in full, with the rest retrieved from reference TRBV11-1 and TRBJ1-1, is EAEVAQSPRYKITEKSQAVAFWCDPISGHATLYWYRQILGQGPELLVQFQDESVVDDSQLPKDRFSAERLKGVDSTLKIQPAELGDSAMYLCASSYTGERVGAFFGQGTRLTVV.

The chain links TRBV10-3 to TRBJ2-2; D may be TRBD1 or TRBD2 (5 bases each). CDR1 ENHRY and CDR2 SYGVKD come from the germline V gene. The ends were cut back, 3 bases at V and 4 bases at J, with 15 bases in the middle. The CDR3 runs 16 residues. The CDR3 spells CAISDGTQEGTGELFF. For the CDR3, the DNA is TGTGCCATCAGTGATGGGACCCAAGAGGGCACCGGGGAGCTGTTTTTT.

This chain links TRBV13 with TRBJ2-6; 7 nucleotides line up with TRBD1. V gave up 4 bases and J gave up 2 bases; unmatched junction bases: 2. The CDR3 spans 15 residues. Germline assignment: CDR1 PRHDT and CDR2 FYEKMQ (reference sequence). Written as DNA, the CDR3 is TGTGCCAGCAGCTACAGGGGTACTGGGGCCAACGTCCTGACTTTC. This translates into CASSYRGTGANVLTF.

This chain joins TRBV4-1 and TRBJ2-2; unclear D gene. The CDR3 covers 15 residues. Per germline, CDR1 MGHRA and CDR2 YSYEKL. Trimming pared 4 bases from V and 1 base from J, leaving 10 bases between. CDR3 DNA sequence: TGCGCCAGCAGCCCCGAACTGGAGAACACCGGGGAGCTGTTTTTT. Its translation is CASSPELENTGELFF.

The rearrangement links TRBV12-1 to TRBJ1-5; the tabulated D call, TRBD1, remains unverified against the DNA. TRBV12-1 is shown as a pseudogene. There are 14 residues in the CDR3. The CDR3 here is CASSFQGPNQPQHF. The DNA of the CDR3 is TGTGCCAGCAGCTTTCAGGGACCCAATCAGCCCCAGCATTTT.

J is TRBJ2-3 and V is TRBV11-2, with 11 bases that match TRBD2. Looked up from germline, CDR1 is SGHAT and CDR2 is FQNNGV. The CDR3 covers 17 residues. V was pared by 0 bases and J by 3 bases, with 5 bases of the junction left unmatched. This chain's CDR3 is CASSLETSGTGTDTQYF. The CDR3 DNA follows: TGTGCCAGCAGCTTAGAGACTAGCGGGACGGGGACAGATACGCAGTATTTT.

The V gene is TRBV27, the J gene TRBJ2-7; D possibly corresponds to TRBD1 (6 bases). CDR3 length equals 14 residues. Germline values: CDR1 MNHEY, CDR2 SMNVEV (reference sequence). V was pared by 6 bases and J by 2 bases, with 14 bases between. The CDR3 DNA is TGTGCCAGCAGGCATCAGGACAGTGCCTACGAGCAGTACTTC. This sequence encodes CASRHQDSAYEQYF.

The chain couples TRBV11-3 to TRBJ2-1, with 9 positions matching TRBD1. This CDR3 has 16 residues. Germline V gives CDR1 SGHNT, CDR2 YENEEA. Unmatched junction bases numbered 12, after V lost 6 bases and J lost 6 bases. The CDR3: CASRDPLDRGSNEQFF. The CDR3 DNA follows: TGTGCCAGCAGAGATCCTCTGGACAGGGGATCCAATGAGCAGTTCTTC.